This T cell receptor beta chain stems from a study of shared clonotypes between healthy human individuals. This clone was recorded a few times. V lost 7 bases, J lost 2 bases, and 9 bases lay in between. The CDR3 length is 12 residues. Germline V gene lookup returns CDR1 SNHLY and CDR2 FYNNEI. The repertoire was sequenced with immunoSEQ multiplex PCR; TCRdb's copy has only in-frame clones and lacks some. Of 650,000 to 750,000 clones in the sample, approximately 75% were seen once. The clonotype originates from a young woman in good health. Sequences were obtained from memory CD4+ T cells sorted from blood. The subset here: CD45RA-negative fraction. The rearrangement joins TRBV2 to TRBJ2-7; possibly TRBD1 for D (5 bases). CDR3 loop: CASTPQAYEQYF. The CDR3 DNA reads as TGTGCCAGCACTCCACAGGCCTACGAGCAGTACTTC. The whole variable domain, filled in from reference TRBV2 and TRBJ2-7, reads EPEVTQTPSHQVTQMGQEVILRCVPISNHLYFYWYRQILGQKVEFLVSFYNNEISEKSEIFDDQFSVERPDGSNFTLKIRSTKLEDSAMYFCASTPQAYEQYFGPGTRLTVT.